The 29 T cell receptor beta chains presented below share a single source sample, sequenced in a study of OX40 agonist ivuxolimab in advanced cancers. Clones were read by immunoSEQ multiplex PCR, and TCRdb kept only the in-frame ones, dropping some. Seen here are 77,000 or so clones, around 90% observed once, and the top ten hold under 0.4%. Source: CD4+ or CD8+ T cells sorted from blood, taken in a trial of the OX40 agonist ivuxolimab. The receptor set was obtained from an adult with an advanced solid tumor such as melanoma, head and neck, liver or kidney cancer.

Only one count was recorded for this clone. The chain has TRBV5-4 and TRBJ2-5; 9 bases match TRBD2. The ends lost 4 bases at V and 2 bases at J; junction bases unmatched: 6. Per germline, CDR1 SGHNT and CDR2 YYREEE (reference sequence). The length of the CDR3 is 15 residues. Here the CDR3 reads CASSSKRGAQETQYF. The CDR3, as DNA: TGTGCCAGCAGCAGCAAGCGGGGGGCTCAAGAGACCCAGTACTTC.

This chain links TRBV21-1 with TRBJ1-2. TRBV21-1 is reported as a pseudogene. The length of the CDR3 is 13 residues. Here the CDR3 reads CASTVEVNYGYTF. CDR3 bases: TGTGCCAGCACGGTGGAGGTTAACTATGGCTACACCTTC.

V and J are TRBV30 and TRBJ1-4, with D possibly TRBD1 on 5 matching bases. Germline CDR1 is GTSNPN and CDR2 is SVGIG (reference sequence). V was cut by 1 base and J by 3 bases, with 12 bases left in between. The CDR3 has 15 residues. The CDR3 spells CAWSAFGAPNEKLFF. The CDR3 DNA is TGTGCCTGGAGTGCTTTCGGGGCACCTAATGAAAAACTGTTTTTT.

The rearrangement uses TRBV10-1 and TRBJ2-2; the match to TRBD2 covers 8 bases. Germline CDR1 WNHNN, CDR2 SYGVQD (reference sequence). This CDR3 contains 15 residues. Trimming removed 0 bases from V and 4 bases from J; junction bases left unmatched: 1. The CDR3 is CASSESSGSTGELFF. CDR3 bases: TGCGCCAGCAGTGAGTCGAGCGGGAGCACCGGGGAGCTGTTTTTT.

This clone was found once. In DNA, the CDR3 is TGTGCCAGCAGTGGGGACAGCGGTAGCAATCAGCCCCAGCATTTT. Protein sequence: CASSGDSGSNQPQHF. The rearrangement joins TRBV2 to TRBJ1-5, with 7 bases matching TRBD1. The CDR3 has 15 residues. J was trimmed by 0 bases and V by 4 bases; bases with no gene match: 3. Germline assignment: CDR1 SNHLY and CDR2 FYNNEI.

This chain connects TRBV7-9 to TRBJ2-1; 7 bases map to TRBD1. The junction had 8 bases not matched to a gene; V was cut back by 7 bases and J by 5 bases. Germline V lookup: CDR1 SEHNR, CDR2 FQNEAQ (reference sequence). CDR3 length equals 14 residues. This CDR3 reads CASTRQGWDNEQFF. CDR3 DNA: TGTGCCAGCACCCGACAGGGTTGGGACAATGAGCAGTTCTTC.

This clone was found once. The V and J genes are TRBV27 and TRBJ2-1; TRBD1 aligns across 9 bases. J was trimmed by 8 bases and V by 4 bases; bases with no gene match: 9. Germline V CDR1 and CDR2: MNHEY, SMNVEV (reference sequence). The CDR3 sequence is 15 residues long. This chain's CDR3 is CASSSPGQGVDEQFF. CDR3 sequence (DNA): TGTGCCAGCAGTTCACCGGGACAGGGTGTCGATGAGCAGTTCTTC.

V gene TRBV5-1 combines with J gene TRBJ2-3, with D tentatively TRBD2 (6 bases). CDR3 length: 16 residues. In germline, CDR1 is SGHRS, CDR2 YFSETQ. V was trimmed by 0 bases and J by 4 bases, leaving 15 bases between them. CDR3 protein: CASSLGIAESADTQYF. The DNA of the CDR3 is TGCGCCAGCAGCTTGGGGATAGCGGAGAGCGCAGATACGCAGTATTTT. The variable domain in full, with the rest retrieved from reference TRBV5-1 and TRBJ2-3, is KAGVTQTPRYLIKTRGQQVTLSCSPISGHRSVSWYQQTPGQGLQFLFEYFSETQRNKGNFPGRFSGRQFSNSRSEMNVSTLELGDSALYLCASSLGIAESADTQYFGPGTRLTVL.

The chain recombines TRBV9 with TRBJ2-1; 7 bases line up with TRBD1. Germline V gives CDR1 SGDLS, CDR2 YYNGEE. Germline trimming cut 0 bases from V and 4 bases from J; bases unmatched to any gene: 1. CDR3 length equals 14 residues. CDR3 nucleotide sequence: TGTGCCAGCAGCGTAGGGGACAGTTACAATGAGCAGTTCTTC. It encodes CASSVGDSYNEQFF.

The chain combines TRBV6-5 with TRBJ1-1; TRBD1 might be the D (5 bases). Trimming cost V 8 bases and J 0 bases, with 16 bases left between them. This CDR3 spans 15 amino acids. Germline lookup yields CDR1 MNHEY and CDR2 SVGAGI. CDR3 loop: CASSSGRVMNTEAFF. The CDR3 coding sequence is TGTGCCAGCTCCAGCGGCAGGGTCATGAACACTGAAGCTTTCTTT.

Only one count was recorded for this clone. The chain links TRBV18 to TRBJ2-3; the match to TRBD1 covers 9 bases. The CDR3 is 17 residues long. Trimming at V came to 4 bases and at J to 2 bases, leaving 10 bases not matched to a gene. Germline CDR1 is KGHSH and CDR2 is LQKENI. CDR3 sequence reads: CASSRIPGQGNTDTQYF. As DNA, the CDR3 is TGTGCCAGCTCACGAATCCCGGGACAGGGCAACACAGATACGCAGTATTTT.

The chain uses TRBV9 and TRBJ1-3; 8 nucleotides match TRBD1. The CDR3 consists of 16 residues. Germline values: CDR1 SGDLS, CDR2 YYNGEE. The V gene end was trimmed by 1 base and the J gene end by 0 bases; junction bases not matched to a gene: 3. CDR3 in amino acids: CASSVFDRGSGNTIYF. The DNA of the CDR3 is TGTGCCAGCAGCGTATTTGACAGGGGCTCTGGAAACACCATATATTTT.

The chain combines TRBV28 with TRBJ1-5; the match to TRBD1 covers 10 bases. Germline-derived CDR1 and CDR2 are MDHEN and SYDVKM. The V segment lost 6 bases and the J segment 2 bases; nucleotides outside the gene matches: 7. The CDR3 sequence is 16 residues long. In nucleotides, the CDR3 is TGTGCCAGCAGCCTGACAGGGGGCGCGGGCAATCAGCCCCAGCATTTT. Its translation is CASSLTGGAGNQPQHF.

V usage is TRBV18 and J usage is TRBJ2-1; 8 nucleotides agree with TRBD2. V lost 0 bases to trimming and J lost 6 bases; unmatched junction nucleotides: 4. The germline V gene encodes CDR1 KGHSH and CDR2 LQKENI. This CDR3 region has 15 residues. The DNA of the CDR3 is TGTGCCAGCTCACCACCGGGACTAGGGGGCAATGAGCAGTTCTTC. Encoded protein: CASSPPGLGGNEQFF.

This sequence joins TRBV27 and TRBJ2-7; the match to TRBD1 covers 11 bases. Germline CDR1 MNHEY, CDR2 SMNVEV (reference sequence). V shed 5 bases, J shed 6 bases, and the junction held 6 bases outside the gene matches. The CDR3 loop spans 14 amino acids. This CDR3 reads CASSPGTGGSEQYF. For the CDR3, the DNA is TGTGCCAGCAGTCCCGGGACAGGGGGATCCGAGCAGTACTTC.

Here the CDR3 DNA reads TGTGCCAGCAGTTTATTAGGTGTAAACAATGAGCAGTTCTTC. Amino acids: CASSLLGVNNEQFF. The chain is built from TRBV27 and TRBJ2-1; D call uncertain. CDR1 and CDR2 from the germline V gene are MNHEY and SMNVEV (reference sequence). V was pared by 1 base and J by 5 bases, with 9 bases between. There are 14 residues in the CDR3.

Written as DNA, the CDR3 is TGCGCCAGCAGCTTGGAGACTGGCCAAGAGACCCAGTACTTC. Translating gives CASSLETGQETQYF. The chain uses TRBV5-1 and TRBJ2-5; no reliable D call. The germline V gene has CDR1 SGHRS and CDR2 YFSETQ. The CDR3 length is 14 residues. V was clipped by 0 bases and J by 1 base, with 7 bases between them.

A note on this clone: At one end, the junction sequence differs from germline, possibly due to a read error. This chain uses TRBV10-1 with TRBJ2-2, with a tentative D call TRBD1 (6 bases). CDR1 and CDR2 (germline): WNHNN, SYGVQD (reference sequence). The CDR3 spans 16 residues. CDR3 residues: CASSQSGDTNTGELFF. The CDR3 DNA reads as TGCGCCAGCAGTCAGTCTGGGGACACCAACACCGGGGAGCTGTTTTTT.

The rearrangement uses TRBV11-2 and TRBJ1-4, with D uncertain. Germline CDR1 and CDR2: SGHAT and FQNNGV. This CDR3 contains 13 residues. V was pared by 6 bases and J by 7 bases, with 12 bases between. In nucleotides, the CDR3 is TGTGCCAGCAGAGGCCAAGAGGGTGAAAAACTGTTTTTT. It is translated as CASRGQEGEKLFF.

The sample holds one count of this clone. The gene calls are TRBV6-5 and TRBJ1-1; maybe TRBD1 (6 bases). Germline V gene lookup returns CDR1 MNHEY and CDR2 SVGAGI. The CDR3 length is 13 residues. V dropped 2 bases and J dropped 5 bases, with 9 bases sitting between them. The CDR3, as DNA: TGTGCCAGCAGTTACAACAGGGAAACTGAAGCTTTCTTT. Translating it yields CASSYNRETEAFF.

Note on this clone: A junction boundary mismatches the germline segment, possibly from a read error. This CDR3 reads CASSPGAGSYSEQFF. Here the CDR3 DNA reads TGTGCCAGCAGTCCGGGAGCAGGGTCTTACAGTGAGCAGTTCTTC. The genes are TRBV27 and TRBJ2-1; D possibly corresponds to TRBD2 (6 bases). CDR1 is MNHEY, CDR2 SMNVEV, per germline (reference sequence). This CDR3 region has 15 residues.

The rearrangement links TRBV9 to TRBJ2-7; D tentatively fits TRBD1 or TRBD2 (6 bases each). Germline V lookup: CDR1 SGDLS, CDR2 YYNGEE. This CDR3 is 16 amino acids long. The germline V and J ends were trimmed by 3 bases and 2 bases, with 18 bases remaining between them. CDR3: CASSEGGRSGTYEQYF. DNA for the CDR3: TGTGCCAGCAGCGAGGGGGGCCGGAGCGGAACCTACGAGCAGTACTTC.

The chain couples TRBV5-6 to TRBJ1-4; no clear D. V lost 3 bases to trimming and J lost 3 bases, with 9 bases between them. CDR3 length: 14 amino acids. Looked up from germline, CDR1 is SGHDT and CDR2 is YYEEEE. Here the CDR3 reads CASSSPPANEKLFF. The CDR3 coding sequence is TGTGCCAGCAGCTCCCCCCCGGCTAATGAAAAACTGTTTTTT.

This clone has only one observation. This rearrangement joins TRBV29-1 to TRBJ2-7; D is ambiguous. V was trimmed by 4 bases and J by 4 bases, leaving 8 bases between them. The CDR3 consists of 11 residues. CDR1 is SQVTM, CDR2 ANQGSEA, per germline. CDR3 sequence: CSVGNGYEQYF. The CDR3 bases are TGCAGCGTTGGTAACGGATACGAGCAGTACTTC.

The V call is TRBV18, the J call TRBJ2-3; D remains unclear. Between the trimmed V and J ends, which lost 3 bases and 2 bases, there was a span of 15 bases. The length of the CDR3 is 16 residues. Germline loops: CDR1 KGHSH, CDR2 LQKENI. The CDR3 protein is CASSPVKGPATDTQYF. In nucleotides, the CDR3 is TGTGCCAGCTCACCCGTGAAAGGCCCAGCCACAGATACGCAGTATTTT.

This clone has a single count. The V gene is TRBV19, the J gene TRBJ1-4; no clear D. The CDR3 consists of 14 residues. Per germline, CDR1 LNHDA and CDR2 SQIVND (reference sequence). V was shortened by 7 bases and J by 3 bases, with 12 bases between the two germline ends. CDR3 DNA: TGTGCCAGTACCTCGAGGGTTGCTAATGAAAAACTGTTTTTT. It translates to CASTSRVANEKLFF. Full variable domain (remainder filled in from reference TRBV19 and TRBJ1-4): DGGITQSPKYLFRKEGQNVTLSCEQNLNHDAMYWYRQDPGQGLRLIYYSQIVNDFQKGDIAEGYSVSREKKESFPLTVTSAQKNPTAFYLCASTSRVANEKLFFGSGTQLSVL.

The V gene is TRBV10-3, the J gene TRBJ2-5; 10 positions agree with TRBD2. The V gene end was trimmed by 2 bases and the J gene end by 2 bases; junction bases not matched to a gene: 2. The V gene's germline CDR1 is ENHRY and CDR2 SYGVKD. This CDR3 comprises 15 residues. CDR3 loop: CAISEQAGGQETQYF. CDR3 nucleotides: TGTGCCATCAGTGAGCAAGCGGGGGGGCAAGAGACCCAGTACTTC.

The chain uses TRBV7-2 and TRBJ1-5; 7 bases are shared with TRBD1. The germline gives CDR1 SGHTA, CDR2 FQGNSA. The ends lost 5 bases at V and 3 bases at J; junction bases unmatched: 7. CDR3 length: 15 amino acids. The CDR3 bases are TGTGCCAGCAGCCTAACACAGGGGAACAATCAGCCCCAGCATTTT. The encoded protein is CASSLTQGNNQPQHF.

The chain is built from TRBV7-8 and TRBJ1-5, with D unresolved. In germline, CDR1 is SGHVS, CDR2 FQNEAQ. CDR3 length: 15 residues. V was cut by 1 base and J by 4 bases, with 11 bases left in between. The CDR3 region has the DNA TGTGCCAGCAGCTTAGGTATCACAGAGAATCAGCCCCAGCATTTT. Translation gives CASSLGITENQPQHF.